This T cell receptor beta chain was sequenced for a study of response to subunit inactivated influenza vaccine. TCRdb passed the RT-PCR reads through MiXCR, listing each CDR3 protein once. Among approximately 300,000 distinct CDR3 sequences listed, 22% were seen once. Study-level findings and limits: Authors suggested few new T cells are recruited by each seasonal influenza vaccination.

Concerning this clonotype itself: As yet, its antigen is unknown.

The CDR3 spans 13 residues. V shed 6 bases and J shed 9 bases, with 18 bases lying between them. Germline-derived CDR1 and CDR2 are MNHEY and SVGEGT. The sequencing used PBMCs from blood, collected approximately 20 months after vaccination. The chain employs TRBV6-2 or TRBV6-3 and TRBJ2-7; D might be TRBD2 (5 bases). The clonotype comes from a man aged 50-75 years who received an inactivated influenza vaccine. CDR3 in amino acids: CASSSTLLVPQYF. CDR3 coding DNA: TGTGCCAGCAGCTCAACTTTACTAGTCCCGCAGTACTTC.